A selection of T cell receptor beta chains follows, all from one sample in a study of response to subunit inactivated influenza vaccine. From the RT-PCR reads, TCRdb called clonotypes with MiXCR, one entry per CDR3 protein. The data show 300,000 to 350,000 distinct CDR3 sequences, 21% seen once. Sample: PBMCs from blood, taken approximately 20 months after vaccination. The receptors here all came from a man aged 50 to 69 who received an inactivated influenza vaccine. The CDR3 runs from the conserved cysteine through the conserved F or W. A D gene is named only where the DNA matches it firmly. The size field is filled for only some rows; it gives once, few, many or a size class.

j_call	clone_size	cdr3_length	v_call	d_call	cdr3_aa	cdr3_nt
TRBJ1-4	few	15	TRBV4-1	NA	CASSQPRATNEKLFF	TGCGCCAGCAGCCAGCCTCGAGCAACTAATGAAAAACTGTTTTTT
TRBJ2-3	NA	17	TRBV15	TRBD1	CATSSLPGTGGADTQYF	TGTGCCACCAGCAGCCTCCCCGGGACAGGGGGGGCAGATACGCAGTATTTT
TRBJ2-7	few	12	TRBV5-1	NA	CASSLADSEQYF	TGCGCCAGCAGCCTGGCGGACTCCGAGCAGTACTTC
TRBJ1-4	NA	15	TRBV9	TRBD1	CASSVGQGYNEKLFF	TGTGCCAGCAGCGTCGGACAGGGCTATAATGAAAAACTGTTTTTT
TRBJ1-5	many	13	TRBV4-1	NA	CASSPGSLRPQHF	TGCGCCAGCAGTCCAGGCTCTCTCCGGCCCCAGCATTTT
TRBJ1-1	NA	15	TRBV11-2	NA	CASSLLGQGLSEAFF	TGTGCCAGCAGCTTATTGGGGCAGGGATTATCTGAAGCTTTCTTT
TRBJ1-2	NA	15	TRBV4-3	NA	CASSQDQGRGYGYTF	TGCGCCAGCAGCCAAGATCAGGGGCGCGGCTATGGCTACACCTTC
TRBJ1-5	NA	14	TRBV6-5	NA	CASSSTNSNQPQHF	TGTGCCAGCAGTTCAACAAATAGCAATCAGCCCCAGCATTTT
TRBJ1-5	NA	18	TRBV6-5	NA	CASSYFGTKRYSNQPQHF	TGTGCCAGCAGTTACTTCGGGACAAAGCGTTATAGCAATCAGCCCCAGCATTTT
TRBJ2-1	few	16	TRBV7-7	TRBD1	CASSARTGSSYNEQFF	TGTGCCAGCAGCGCCCGGACAGGCAGCTCCTACAATGAGCAGTTCTTC
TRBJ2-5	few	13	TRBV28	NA	CASSPTWLETQYF	TGTGCCAGCAGTCCGACTTGGCTCGAGACCCAGTACTTC
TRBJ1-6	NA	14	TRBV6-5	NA	CASSSDGYLSPLHF	TGTGCCAGCAGTTCGGACGGTTATCTTTCACCCCTCCACTTT
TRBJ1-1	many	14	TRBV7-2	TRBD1	CASSSINRGTEAFF	TGTGCCAGCAGCTCAATCAACAGGGGGACTGAAGCTTTCTTT
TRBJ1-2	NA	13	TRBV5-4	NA	CASSLDRSNVYTF	TGTGCCAGCAGCTTGGACAGGTCTAATGTCTACACCTTC
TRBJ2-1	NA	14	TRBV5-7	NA	CASSLKLGDNEQFF	TGTGCCAGCAGCTTAAAACTAGGGGACAATGAGCAGTTCTTC
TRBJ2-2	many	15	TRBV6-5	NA	CASSWRKTYTGELFF	TGTGCCAGCAGTTGGAGGAAAACTTACACCGGGGAGCTGTTTTTT